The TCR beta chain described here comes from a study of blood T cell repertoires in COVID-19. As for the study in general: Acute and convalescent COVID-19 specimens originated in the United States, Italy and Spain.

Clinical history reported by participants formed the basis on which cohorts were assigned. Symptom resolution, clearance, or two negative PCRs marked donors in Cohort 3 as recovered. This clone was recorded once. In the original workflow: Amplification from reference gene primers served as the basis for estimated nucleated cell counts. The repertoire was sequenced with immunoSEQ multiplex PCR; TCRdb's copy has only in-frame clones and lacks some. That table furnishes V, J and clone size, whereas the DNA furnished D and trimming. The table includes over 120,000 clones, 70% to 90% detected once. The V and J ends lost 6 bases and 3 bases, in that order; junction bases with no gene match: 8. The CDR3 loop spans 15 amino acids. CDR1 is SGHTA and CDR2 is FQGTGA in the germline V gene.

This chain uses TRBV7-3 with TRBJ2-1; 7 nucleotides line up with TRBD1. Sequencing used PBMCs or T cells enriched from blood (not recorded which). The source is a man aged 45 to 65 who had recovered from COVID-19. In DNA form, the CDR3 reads TGTGCCAGCAGGGTTACCGGGACAGACTACAATGAGCAGTTCTTC. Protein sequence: CASRVTGTDYNEQFF.